The T cell receptor (beta chain) described here comes from a study of CD8+CD57+ T cells in acquired aplastic anemia (dated by TCRdb to between 2018 and 2020). Regarding the complete study: On average, sorted CD4+ and CD8+ cells yielded roughly 3.4 ug of extracted DNA, with a range of roughly 0.18 to 30 ug. CD8+CD57+ expansion was defined as a frequency above the mean frequency observed in healthy subjects.

This clonotype was counted ten times or more. Its antigen remains unidentified. Base qualities are not at hand, and no much larger clone is one base apart. The junction shows trimming of 3 bases on V and 5 bases on J, and the gene matches do not reach 8 bases of it. Reading from cysteine to phenylalanine, the CDR3 counts 15 amino acids. Of the read, only the CDR3 DNA is kept; its 45 bases are in frame from base 1. Taken from the germline V gene, the CDR1 and CDR2 loops are SGDLS and YYNGEE. Expansion of CD8+CD57+ cells had been shown by flow cytometry in the patients chosen for sequencing. Severe acquired aplastic anemia was diagnosed in all patients according to International Study of Aplastic Anemia and Agranulocytosis and Camitta criteria. Patients had received no therapy at the time of blood sampling. In the study, sorted CD4+ and CD8+ blood T cells from patients with severe aplastic anemia and from healthy subjects underwent deep sequencing of TCR repertoires. Patients were enrolled in the USA under clinicaltrials.gov protocols 00001620, 01623167, 00001397, 00071045, 00081523 and 00961064. Ficoll-Paque density gradient centrifugation was used to isolate peripheral blood mononuclear cells. Before DNA was extracted, CD4+ and CD8+ T cells were sorted using either FACS or magnetic beads.

Genomic DNA served as template for TCR beta VDJ combination and CDR3 sequence profiling. An Illumina HiSeq 2000 was the platform used for TCR repertoire sequencing. From the authors' description of their analysis: TRBV/TRBJ rearrangement plots, CDR3 size and DJ length profiles, and Simpson's diversity index were used to assess repertoires. The most abundant DNA sequence in the deep sequencing data was taken as the immunodominant clone. CDR3 amino acid sequences were checked for sharing across subjects and were also compared against the VDJdb database and published repertoires. TCRdb reprocessed the public reads (quality trimming at Q25 with fastp, clone calling with MiXCR) and kept in-frame beta chains. All rows with the same CDR3 protein become a single entry with the most common DNA and genes. The V and J calls were determined by TCRdb, not by the authors. The sample data list about 190,000 distinct CDR3 sequences, and around half of these were observed just once. Of the sample, around 9.7% is held by the ten largest clones.

Summary of the overall study and its limitations: CD8+ Simpson's diversity did not differ significantly between patients and healthy controls (P=0.060). Twenty-nine CD8+ CDR3 sequences were found in both patients and controls but appeared to be highly expressed in patients and within the immunodominant clones of the patients.

The source is a human donor with aplastic anemia. Recombination connected TRBV9 to TRBJ2-5, with 9 bases matching TRBD2. The sequenced sample was sorted CD4+, CD8+, or CD8+CD57+ T cells (not recorded which) from PBMCs. The sequence in DNA is TGTGCCAGCAGCGCGGGGACTAGCAGATATGAGACCCAGTACTTC. Translation gives CASSAGTSRYETQYF.